One sample yielded the 11 T cell receptor beta chains listed below, sequenced in a study of human T cells and chemical hapten exposure. Time point indicated: pre-sensitization, week 0. As to treatment: therapeutic diphenylcyclopropenone sensitization with weekly scalp DPC. TCRdb fed the RACE reads into MiXCR, producing one record per CDR3 protein. The sample yields 120,000 or so distinct CDR3 sequences, roughly 12% seen once. Sample: whole blood, taken in connection with sensitization to the hapten diphenylcyclopropenone (DPC). Receptor source: a woman in her late teens or twenties with alopecia areata. Some clones in this sample may be carry-over from other donors' samples.

A remark on this clonotype: This sequence may be a read error, since a much larger clone differs from it by one base. The chain combines TRBV6-8 with TRBJ1-4; TRBD1 is a possible D gene (6 bases). The V end lost 6 bases, the J end lost 3 bases, and 14 bases lay between the germline ends. CDR1 and CDR2 from the germline V gene are MNHGY and SAAAGT. The CDR3 has 15 amino acids. The CDR3 reads CASSRDRWSNEKLFF. CDR3 DNA sequence: TGTGCCAGCAGCCGCGACAGGTGGTCTAATGAAAAACTGTTTTTT.

This clonotype was found many times. The V and J genes are TRBV11-2 and TRBJ2-7; no definite D call. V was cut by 3 bases and J by 1 base, with 7 bases left in between. In germline, CDR1 is SGHAT, CDR2 FQNNGV. The CDR3 length is 13 residues. The CDR3 nucleotides are TGTGCCAGCAGCTTTCCCCAATCCTACGAGCAGTACTTC. Translated: CASSFPQSYEQYF.

The gene calls are TRBV7-2 and TRBJ2-7; D uncertain. Trimming took off 3 bases at V and 4 bases at J, with 10 bases between the two ends. The CDR3 covers 13 residues. Per the germline V gene, CDR1 is SGHTA and CDR2 is FQGNSA. The CDR3 bases are TGTGCCAGCAGCTTGGAGAGATCGTACGAGCAGTACTTC. It encodes CASSLERSYEQYF.

This clonotype was observed a few times. The chain uses TRBV20-1 and TRBJ2-1; D assignment may be TRBD1 or TRBD2 (5 bases each). The V and J ends lost 5 bases and 6 bases respectively, with 17 bases between them. This CDR3 is 14 amino acids long. Germline lookup yields CDR1 DFQATT and CDR2 SNEGSKA (reference sequence). CDR3 loop: CSARDPLLRNEQFF. The CDR3 nucleotides are TGCAGTGCTCGGGACCCCCTCTTACGCAATGAGCAGTTCTTC.

This clonotype was detected a few times. V usage is TRBV14 and J usage is TRBJ2-7; 9 bases fit TRBD1. Germline CDR1 and CDR2: SGHDN and FVKESK. This CDR3 region has 14 residues. Trimming removed 4 bases from V and 3 bases from J; junction bases left unmatched: 4. The CDR3 here is CASSPGQGHYEQYF. The CDR3 DNA reads TGTGCCAGCAGCCCGGGACAGGGCCACTACGAGCAGTACTTC.

This clonotype was recorded at least ten times. The chain uses TRBV3-1 and TRBJ2-3; D remains unclear. CDR1 and CDR2 from the germline V gene are LGHDT and YNNKEL (reference sequence). This CDR3 has 15 amino acids. V was clipped by 0 bases and J by 4 bases, with 11 bases between them. In nucleotides, the CDR3 is TGTGCCAGCAGCCAAGATAAGCCCCTAGCAGATACGCAGTATTTT. Translated, it gives CASSQDKPLADTQYF.

This clonotype has a handful of counts. The chain uses TRBV5-1 and TRBJ2-2; no firm D call. Germline CDR1 SGHRS, CDR2 YFSETQ. The CDR3 has 18 residues. Trimming left V 6 bases short and J 4 bases short, with 25 bases between. The CDR3 sequence is CASIELPHPTVRTGELFF. DNA for the CDR3: TGCGCCAGCATCGAGTTACCCCACCCGACCGTACGCACCGGGGAGCTGTTTTTT.

This clonotype was seen repeatedly, ten times or more. The chain couples TRBV28 to TRBJ1-5; no clear D. V lost 2 bases and J lost 4, with 9 bases in between. The CDR3 is 14 amino acids. CDR1 and CDR2 from the germline V gene are MDHEN and SYDVKM. For the CDR3, the DNA is TGTGCCAGCAGTTTAGAGGGTCAGAATCAGCCCCAGCATTTT. Residues: CASSLEGQNQPQHF. The whole variable domain, remainder taken from reference TRBV28 and TRBJ1-5, is DVKVTQSSRYLVKRTGEKVFLECVQDMDHENMFWYRQDPGLGLRLIYFSYDVKMKEKGDIPEGYSVSREKKERFSLILESASTNQTSMYLCASSLEGQNQPQHFGDGTRLSIL.

The genes are TRBV3-1 and TRBJ2-1, with 13 bases that match TRBD2. The trim removed 4 bases at V and 1 base at J, leaving 4 bases unmatched. CDR1 and CDR2 from the germline V gene are LGHDT and YNNKEL (reference sequence). The CDR3 runs 17 residues. The CDR3 DNA reads TGTGCCAGCAGCCTCAGACTAGCGGGGGGTTCCTACAATGAGCAGTTCTTC. Its protein is CASSLRLAGGSYNEQFF.

This clonotype was seen ten or more times. The chain uses TRBV20-1 and TRBJ1-1; tentative D call: TRBD1 (6 bases). CDR3 length: 14 amino acids. Germline V gene lookup returns CDR1 DFQATT and CDR2 SNEGSKA (reference sequence). V was pared by 5 bases and J by 1 base, with 14 bases between. The CDR3 sequence: CSALPGTPNTEAFF. CDR3 nucleotide sequence: TGCAGTGCTTTGCCCGGGACACCGAACACTGAAGCTTTCTTT.

V usage is TRBV3-1 and J usage is TRBJ2-1, with 12 bases fitting TRBD1. The CDR3 consists of 15 residues. CDR1 is LGHDT, CDR2 YNNKEL, per germline (reference sequence). V lost 4 bases and J lost 6; bases outside the gene matches: 4. The CDR3 coding sequence is TGTGCCAGCAGCCCCCGGGACAGGGGGCGCAATGAGCAGTTCTTC. Translation: CASSPRDRGRNEQFF.